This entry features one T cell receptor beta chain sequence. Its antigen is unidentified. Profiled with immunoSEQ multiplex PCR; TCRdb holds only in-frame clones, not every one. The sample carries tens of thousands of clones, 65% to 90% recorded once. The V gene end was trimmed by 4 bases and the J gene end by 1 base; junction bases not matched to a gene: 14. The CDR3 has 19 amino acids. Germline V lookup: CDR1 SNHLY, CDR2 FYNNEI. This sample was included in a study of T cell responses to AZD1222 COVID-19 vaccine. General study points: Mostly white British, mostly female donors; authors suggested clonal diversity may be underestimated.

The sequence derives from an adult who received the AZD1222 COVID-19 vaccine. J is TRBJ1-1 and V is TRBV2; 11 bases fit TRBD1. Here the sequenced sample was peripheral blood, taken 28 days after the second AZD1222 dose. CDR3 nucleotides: TGTGCCAGCAGTGGATCTTCCGGGACAGGGGGTTCTTGGAACACTGAAGCTTTCTTT. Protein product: CASSGSSGTGGSWNTEAFF.